This TCR beta chain was identified in a study of blood T cell repertoires in COVID-19. Assay used: immunoSEQ multiplex PCR; TCRdb lists only in-frame clones, some missing. The sample shows a few hundred thousand clones, around 89% of them seen only once. This CDR3 comprises 14 residues. Germline-derived CDR1 and CDR2 are MNHEY and SVGAGI. Trimming took 6 bases from V and 1 from J; bases not matched to a gene: 5. The Seattle site enrolled patients during active infection and followed them longitudinally. V and J are TRBV6-5 and TRBJ2-5; 7 nucleotides match TRBD1. The specimen sequenced was peripheral blood. This receptor was taken from a woman in her forties or fifties with COVID-19, enrolled during active disease. The chain's CDR3 is CASRTGTAQETQYF. The CDR3 DNA follows: TGTGCCAGCAGAACCGGGACAGCCCAAGAGACCCAGTACTTC.